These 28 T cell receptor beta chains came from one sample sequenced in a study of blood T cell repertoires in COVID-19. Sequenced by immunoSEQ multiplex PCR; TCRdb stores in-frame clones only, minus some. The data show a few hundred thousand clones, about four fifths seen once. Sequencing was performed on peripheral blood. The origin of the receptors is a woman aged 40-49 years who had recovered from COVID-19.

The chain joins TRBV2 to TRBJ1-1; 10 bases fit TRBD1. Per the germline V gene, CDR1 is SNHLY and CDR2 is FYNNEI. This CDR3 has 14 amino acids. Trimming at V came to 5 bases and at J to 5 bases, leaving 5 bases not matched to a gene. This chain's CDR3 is CASSRDRGGTEAFF. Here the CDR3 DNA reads TGTGCCAGCAGTAGGGACAGGGGAGGGACTGAAGCTTTCTTT.

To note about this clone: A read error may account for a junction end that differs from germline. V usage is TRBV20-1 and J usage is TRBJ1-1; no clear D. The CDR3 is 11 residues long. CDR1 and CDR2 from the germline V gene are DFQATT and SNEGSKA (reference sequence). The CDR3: CSARDRETNSF. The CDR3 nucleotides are TGCAGTGCTAGAGATCGTGAGACAAATTCCTTT.

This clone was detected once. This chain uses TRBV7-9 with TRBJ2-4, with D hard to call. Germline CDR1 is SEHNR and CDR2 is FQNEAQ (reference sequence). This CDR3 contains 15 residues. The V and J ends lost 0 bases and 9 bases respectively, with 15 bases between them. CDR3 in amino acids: CASSLALTSHGIQYF. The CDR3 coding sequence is TGTGCCAGCAGCTTAGCGTTGACATCCCATGGCATTCAGTACTTC.

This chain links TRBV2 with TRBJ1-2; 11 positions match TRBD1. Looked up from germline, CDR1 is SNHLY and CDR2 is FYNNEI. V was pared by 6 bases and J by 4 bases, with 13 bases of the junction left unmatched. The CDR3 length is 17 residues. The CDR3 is CASRADRGREGSYGYTF. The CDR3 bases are TGTGCCAGCAGGGCGGACAGGGGGCGCGAGGGTAGCTATGGCTACACCTTC.

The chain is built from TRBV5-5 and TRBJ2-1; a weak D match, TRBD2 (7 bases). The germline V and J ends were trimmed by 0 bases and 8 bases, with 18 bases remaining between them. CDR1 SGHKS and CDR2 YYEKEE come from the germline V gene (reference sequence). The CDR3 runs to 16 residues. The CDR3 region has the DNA TGTGCCAGCAGCTTGGTGCGCGGGGGCGGTGGTGATGAGCAGTTCTTC. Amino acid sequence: CASSLVRGGGGDEQFF.

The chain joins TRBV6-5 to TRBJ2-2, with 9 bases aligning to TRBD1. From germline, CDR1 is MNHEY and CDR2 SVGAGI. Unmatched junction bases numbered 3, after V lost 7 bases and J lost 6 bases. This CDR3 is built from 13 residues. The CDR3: CASTTGGSGELFF. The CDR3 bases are TGTGCCAGCACAACAGGGGGCTCCGGGGAGCTGTTTTTT.

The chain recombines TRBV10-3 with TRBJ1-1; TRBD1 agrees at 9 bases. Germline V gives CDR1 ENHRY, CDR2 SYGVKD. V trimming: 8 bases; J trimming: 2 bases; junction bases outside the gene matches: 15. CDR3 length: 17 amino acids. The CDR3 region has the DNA TGTGCCATCTCGCAAAACAGGGGGCGAATTTCCAACACTGAAGCTTTCTTT. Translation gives CAISQNRGRISNTEAFF.

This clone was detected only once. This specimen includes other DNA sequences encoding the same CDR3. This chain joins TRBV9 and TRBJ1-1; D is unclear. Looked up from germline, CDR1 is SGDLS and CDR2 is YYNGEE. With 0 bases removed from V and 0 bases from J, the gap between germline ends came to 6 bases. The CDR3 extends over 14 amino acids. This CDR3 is CASSVGGVNTEAFF. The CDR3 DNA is TGTGCCAGCAGCGTAGGAGGAGTGAACACTGAAGCTTTCTTT. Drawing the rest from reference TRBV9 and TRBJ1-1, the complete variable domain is DSGVTQTPKHLITATGQRVTLRCSPRSGDLSVYWYQQSLDQGLQFLIQYYNGEERAKGNILERFSAQQFPDLHSELNLSSLELGDSALYFCASSVGGVNTEAFFGQGTRLTVV.

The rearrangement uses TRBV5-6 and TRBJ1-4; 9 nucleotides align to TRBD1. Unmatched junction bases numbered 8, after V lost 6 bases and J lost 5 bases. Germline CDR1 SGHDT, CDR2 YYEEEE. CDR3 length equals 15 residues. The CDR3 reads CASTAFGTGNEKLFF. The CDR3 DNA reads TGTGCCAGCACCGCTTTTGGGACAGGGAATGAAAAACTGTTTTTT.

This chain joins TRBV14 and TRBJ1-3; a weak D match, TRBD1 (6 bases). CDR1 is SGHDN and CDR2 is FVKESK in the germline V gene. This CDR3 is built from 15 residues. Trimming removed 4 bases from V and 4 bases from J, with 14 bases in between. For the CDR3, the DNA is TGTGCCAGCAGCCGAGAAACAGGGTTCGGAAACACCATATATTTT. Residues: CASSRETGFGNTIYF.

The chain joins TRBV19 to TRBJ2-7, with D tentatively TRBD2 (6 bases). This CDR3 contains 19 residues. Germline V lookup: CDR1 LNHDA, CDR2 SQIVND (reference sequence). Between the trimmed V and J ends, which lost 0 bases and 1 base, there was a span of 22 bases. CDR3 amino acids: CASSIESRKGRIKSYEQYF. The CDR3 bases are TGTGCCAGTAGTATAGAGAGCCGAAAGGGGAGGATAAAATCCTACGAGCAGTACTTC.

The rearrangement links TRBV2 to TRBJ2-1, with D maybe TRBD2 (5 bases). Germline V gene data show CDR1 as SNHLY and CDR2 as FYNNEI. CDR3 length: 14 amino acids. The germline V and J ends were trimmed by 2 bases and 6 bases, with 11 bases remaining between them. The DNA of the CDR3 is TGTGCCAGCAGTGAATTGACTACGGGCAATGAGCAGTTCTTC. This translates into CASSELTTGNEQFF.

In DNA, the CDR3 is TGTGCCAGCACAAGAGCGGGGGGTCCCTTGAATGGCTACACCTTC. It specifies CASTRAGGPLNGYTF. This chain links TRBV28 with TRBJ1-2, with D perhaps TRBD1 (5 bases). Per the germline V gene, CDR1 is MDHEN and CDR2 is SYDVKM. Trimming pared 7 bases from V and 6 bases from J, leaving 21 bases between. The CDR3 loop spans 15 amino acids.

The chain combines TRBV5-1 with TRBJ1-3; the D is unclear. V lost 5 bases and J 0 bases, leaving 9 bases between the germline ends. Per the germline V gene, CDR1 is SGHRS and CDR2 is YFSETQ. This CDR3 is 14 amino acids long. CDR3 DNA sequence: TGCGCCAGCAGTTGGACTTCCTCTGGAAACACCATATATTTT. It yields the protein CASSWTSSGNTIYF.

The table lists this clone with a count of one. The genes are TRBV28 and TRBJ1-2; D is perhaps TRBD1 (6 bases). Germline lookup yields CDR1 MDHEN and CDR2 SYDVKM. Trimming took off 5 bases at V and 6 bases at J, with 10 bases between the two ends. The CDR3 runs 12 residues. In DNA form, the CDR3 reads TGTGCCAGCAGTGGTTGGACAGATGGCTACACCTTC. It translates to CASSGWTDGYTF.

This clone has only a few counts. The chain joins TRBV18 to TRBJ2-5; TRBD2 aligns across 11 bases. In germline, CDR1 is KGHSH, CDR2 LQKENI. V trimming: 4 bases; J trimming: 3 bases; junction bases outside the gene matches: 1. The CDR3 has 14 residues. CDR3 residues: CASSQTSGKETQYF. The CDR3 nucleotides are TGTGCCAGCTCACAGACTAGCGGGAAAGAGACCCAGTACTTC.

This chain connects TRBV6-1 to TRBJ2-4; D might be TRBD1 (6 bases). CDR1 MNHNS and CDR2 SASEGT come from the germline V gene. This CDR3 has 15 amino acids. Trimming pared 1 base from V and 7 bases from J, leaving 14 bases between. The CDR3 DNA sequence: TGTGCCAGCAGTGAAGTAAGGGACAAATCCAACATTCAGTACTTC. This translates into CASSEVRDKSNIQYF.

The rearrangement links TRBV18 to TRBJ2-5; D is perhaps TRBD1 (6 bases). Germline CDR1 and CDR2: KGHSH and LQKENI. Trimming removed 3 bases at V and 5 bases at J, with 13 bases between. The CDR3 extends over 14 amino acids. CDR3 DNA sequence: TGTGCCAGCTCACCCGGACAGCCTCGTGAGACCCAGTACTTC. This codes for CASSPGQPRETQYF. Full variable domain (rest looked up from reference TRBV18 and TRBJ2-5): NAGVMQNPRHLVRRRGQEARLRCSPMKGHSHVYWYRQLPEEGLKFMVYLQKENIIDESGMPKERFSAEFPKEGPSILRIQQVVRGDSAAYFCASSPGQPRETQYFGPGTRLLVL.

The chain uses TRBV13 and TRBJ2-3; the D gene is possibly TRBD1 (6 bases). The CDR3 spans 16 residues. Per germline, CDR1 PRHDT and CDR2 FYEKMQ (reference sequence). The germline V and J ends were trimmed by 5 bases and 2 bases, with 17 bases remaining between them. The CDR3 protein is CASSEMGALPTDTQYF. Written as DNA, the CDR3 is TGTGCCAGCAGCGAGATGGGGGCCCTTCCCACAGATACGCAGTATTTT.

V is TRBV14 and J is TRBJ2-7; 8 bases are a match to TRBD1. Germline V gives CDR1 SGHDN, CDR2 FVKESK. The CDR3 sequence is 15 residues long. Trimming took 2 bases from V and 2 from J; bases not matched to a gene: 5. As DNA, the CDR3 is TGTGCCAGCAGCCAATCAGGGGGCTACACCTACGAGCAGTACTTC. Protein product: CASSQSGGYTYEQYF.

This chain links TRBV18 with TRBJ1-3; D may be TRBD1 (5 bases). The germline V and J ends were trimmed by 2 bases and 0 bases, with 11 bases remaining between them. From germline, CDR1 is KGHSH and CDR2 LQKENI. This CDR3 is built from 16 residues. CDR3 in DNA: TGTGCCAGCTCACCAAGTACAGGTCACTCTGGAAACACCATATATTTT. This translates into CASSPSTGHSGNTIYF.

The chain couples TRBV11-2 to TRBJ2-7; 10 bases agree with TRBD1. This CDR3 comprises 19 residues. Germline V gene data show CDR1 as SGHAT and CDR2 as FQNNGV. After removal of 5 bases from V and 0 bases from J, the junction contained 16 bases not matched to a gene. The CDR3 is CASSQGFGTGVWSSYEQYF. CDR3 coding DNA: TGTGCCAGCAGCCAGGGGTTTGGGACAGGGGTCTGGAGCTCCTACGAGCAGTACTTC.

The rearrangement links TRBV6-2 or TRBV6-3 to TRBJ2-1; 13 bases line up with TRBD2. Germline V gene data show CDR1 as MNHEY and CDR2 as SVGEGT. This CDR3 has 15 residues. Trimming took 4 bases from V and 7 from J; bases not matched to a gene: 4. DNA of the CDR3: TGTGCCAGCAGTTCACTAGCGGGGGGGACGAATGAGCAGTTCTTC. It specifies CASSSLAGGTNEQFF.

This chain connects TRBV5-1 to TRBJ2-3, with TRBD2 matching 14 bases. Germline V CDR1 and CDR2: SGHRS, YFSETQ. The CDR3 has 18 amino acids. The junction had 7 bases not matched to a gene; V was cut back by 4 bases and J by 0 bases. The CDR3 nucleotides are TGCGCCAGCAGCCTCGGACTAGCGGGGGGCACTAGCACAGATACGCAGTATTTT. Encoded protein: CASSLGLAGGTSTDTQYF.

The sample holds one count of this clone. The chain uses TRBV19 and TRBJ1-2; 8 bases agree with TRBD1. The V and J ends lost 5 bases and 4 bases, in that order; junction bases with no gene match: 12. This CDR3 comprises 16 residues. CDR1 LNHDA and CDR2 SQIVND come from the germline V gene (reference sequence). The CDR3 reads CASSPNPGQGSYGYTF. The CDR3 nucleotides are TGTGCCAGTAGTCCCAACCCTGGACAGGGTAGCTATGGCTACACCTTC.

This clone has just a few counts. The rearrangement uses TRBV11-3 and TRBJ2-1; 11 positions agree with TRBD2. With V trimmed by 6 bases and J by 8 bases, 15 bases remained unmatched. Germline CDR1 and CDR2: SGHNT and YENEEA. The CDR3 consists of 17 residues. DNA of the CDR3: TGTGCCAGCAGTCGTGGGGCTAGCGGGGGGCCGGTCGATGAGCAGTTCTTC. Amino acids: CASSRGASGGPVDEQFF.

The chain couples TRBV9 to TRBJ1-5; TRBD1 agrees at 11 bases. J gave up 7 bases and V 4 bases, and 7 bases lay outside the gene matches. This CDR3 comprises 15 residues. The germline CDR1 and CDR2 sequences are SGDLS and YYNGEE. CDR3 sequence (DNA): TGTGCCAGCAGCCCAGGGACAGGGGGTGGACAGCCCCAGCATTTT. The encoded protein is CASSPGTGGGQPQHF.

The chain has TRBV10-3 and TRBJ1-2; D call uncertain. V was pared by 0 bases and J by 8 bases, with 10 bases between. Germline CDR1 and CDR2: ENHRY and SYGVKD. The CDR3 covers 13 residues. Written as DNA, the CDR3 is TGTGCCATCAGTGAGTCGAATGGCAGGGGCTACACCTTC. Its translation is CAISESNGRGYTF.